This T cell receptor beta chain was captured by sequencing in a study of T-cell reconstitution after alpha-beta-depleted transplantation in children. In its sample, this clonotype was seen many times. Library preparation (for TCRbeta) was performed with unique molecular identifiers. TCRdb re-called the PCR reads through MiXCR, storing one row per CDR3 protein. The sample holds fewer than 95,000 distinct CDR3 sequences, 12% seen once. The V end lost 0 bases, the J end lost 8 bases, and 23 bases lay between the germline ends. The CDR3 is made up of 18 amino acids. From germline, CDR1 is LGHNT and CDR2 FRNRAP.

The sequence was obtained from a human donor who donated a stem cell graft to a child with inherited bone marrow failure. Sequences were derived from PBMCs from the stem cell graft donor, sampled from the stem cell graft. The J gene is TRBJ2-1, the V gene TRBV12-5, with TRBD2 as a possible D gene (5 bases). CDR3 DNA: TGTGCTAGTGGTTTGGTAAACCTGGACTGGGGTAGTATCGATGAGCAGTTCTTC. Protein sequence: CASGLVNLDWGSIDEQFF.